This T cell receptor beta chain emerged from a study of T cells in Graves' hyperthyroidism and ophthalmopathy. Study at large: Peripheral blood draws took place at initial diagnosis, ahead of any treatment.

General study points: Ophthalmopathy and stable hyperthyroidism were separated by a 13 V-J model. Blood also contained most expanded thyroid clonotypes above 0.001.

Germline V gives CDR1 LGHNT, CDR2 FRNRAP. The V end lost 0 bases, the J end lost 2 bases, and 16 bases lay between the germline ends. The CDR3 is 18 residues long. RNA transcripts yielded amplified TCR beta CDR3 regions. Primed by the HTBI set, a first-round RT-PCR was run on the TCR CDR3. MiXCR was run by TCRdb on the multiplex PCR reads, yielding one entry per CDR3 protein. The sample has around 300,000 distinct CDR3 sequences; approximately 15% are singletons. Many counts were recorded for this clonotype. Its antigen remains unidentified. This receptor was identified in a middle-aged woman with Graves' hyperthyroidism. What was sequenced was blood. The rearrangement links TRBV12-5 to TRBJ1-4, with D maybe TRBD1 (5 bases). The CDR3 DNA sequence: TGTGCTAGTGGTTTGGTACGAGGGGTGGCGGTCACTAATGAAAAACTGTTTTTT. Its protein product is CASGLVRGVAVTNEKLFF.